This T cell receptor (beta chain) was retrieved from a study of T-cell memory formation after mild COVID-19. For the study at large: The TCR clusters were mostly specific to one donor.

There are a few counts of this clonotype. From 5'RACE with constant-segment primers came TCR alpha and TCR beta cDNA libraries that carried sample barcodes and UMIs. TCRdb re-analysed the 5' RACE reads in MiXCR, keeping a single row per CDR3 protein. The sample lists 170,000 or so distinct CDR3 sequences, over 20% occurring once. The junction had 4 bases not matched to a gene; V was cut back by 4 bases and J by 6 bases. Germline lookup yields CDR1 SNHLY and CDR2 FYNNEI. The CDR3 contains 13 residues. The chain joins TRBV2 to TRBJ2-3, with TRBD1 identical over 7 bases. This TCR was recovered from an adult woman who had mild COVID-19 (a few samples of this study predate the infection). Cell type and time point are not known. Input material: PBMCs or a T cell subset sorted from them (not recorded which). The CDR3 loop is CASSGSTGDTQYF. The CDR3 nucleotides read TGTGCCAGCAGTGGGTCGACAGGGGATACGCAGTATTTT.